The rows below give T cell receptor beta chains drawn from one sample of a study of cytomegalovirus exposure and HLA in healthy donors. The assay was immunoSEQ multiplex PCR, and TCRdb's table has in-frame clones only and misses some. The table shows 100,000 to 150,000 clones, with 80% to 85% occurring only once. Sequencing was carried out using PBMCs. The receptors here all came from a boy aged 5-17 years in good health and CMV-seronegative. Both conserved end residues are part of each CDR3. D genes are given only for firm matches. Part of the rows lack a size; the others show once, few, many or a class for expanded clones.

J,D,size,V,CDR3,DNA
TRBJ1-1,TRBD1,-,TRBV5-4,CASSLAGTGKGEAFF,TGTGCCAGCAGCTTGGCCGGGACAGGGAAGGGTGAAGCTTTCTTT
TRBJ1-2,-,-,TRBV5-6,CASRQGPANYGYTF,TGTGCCAGCAGGCAGGGGCCAGCTAACTATGGCTACACCTTC
TRBJ1-4,-,-,TRBV13,CASSLRGTLGRKLFF,TGTGCCAGCAGCTTAAGAGGGACCTTAGGGAGGAAACTGTTTTTT
TRBJ1-1,-,-,TRBV10-3,CATRFEGGLVTEAFF,TGTGCCACCCGATTCGAGGGAGGGCTGGTGACTGAAGCTTTCTTT
TRBJ2-7,TRBD2,-,TRBV15,CATSRVSGTGYEQYF,TGTGCCACCAGCAGGGTTAGCGGGACCGGCTACGAGCAGTACTTC
TRBJ2-7,-,-,TRBV5-1,CASSLGGSPEQYF,TGCGCCAGCAGCTTGGGCGGTAGCCCCGAGCAGTACTTC
TRBJ2-5,-,-,TRBV6-1,CASTLGPSEETQYF,TGTGCCAGCACTCTGGGCCCGAGTGAGGAGACCCAGTACTTC
TRBJ1-2,TRBD1,-,TRBV2,CASSYDRAGNYGYTF,TGTGCCAGCAGTTACGACAGGGCTGGGAACTATGGCTACACCTTC
TRBJ2-7,-,once,TRBV5-4,CASTWGSRAEQYF,TGTGCCAGCACTTGGGGTAGCAGGGCGGAGCAGTACTTC
TRBJ2-1,-,-,TRBV6-1,CASSEDLRPSSYNEQFF,TGTGCCAGCAGTGAAGATTTGCGCCCGAGCTCCTACAATGAGCAGTTCTTC
TRBJ2-3,TRBD2,-,TRBV19,CASSWTSGSLADTQYF,TGTGCCAGTAGTTGGACTAGCGGGAGTCTTGCAGATACGCAGTATTTT
TRBJ1-2,-,-,TRBV15,CATSRDRARGDGYTF,TGTGCCACCAGCAGAGATCGGGCCAGGGGCGATGGCTACACCTTC
TRBJ2-7,TRBD1,-,TRBV6-5,CASSSTGRIEQYF,TGTGCCAGCAGTTCGACAGGGCGCATCGAGCAGTACTTC
TRBJ2-5,-,-,TRBV27,CASSPGLPAATETQYF,TGTGCCAGCAGTCCGGGACTTCCAGCGGCAACGGAGACCCAGTACTTC
TRBJ2-7,-,-,TRBV10-1,CASSESAGAGSYEQYF,TGCGCCAGCAGTGAGTCCGCGGGGGCGGGTTCCTACGAGCAGTACTTC
TRBJ1-1,TRBD1,few,TRBV5-6,CASSRRGTDAEAFF,TGTGCCAGCAGCCGCCGCGGGACAGACGCTGAAGCTTTCTTT
TRBJ2-3,-,once,TRBV28,CASSPSPGEDTQYF,TGTGCCAGCAGTCCAAGCCCAGGGGAAGATACGCAGTATTTT
TRBJ1-4,-,-,TRBV6-6,CASSYSSGGAGEKLFF,TGTGCCAGCAGTTACTCTTCGGGGGGCGCGGGTGAAAAACTGTTTTTT
TRBJ2-5,-,-,TRBV30,CAWAEGETQYF,TGTGCCTGGGCGGAGGGAGAGACCCAGTACTTC
TRBJ1-2,-,-,TRBV4-1,CASSQVAGDGYTF,TGCGCCAGCAGCCAAGTGGCGGGGGATGGCTACACCTTC
TRBJ1-4,TRBD1,-,TRBV5-1,CASSAGTGYEKLFF,TGCGCCAGCAGCGCCGGGACAGGGTATGAAAAACTGTTTTTT
TRBJ2-7,TRBD1,-,TRBV5-1,CASSGQDYEQYF,TGCGCCAGCAGCGGACAGGACTACGAGCAGTACTTC
TRBJ2-7,TRBD1,-,TRBV4-2,CASSRTGADEQYF,TGTGCCAGCAGCCGGACAGGGGCCGACGAGCAGTACTTC
TRBJ2-2,-,-,TRBV6-5,CASSYAEDTGELFF,TGTGCCAGCAGTTACGCGGAGGACACCGGGGAGCTGTTTTTT
TRBJ2-5,-,-,TRBV29-1,CSGVSTGPGEWETQYF,TGCAGCGGGGTGTCCACCGGGCCGGGGGAGTGGGAGACCCAGTACTTC
TRBJ2-7,-,-,TRBV5-1,CASSLEAGVSYEQYF,TGCGCCAGCAGCTTGGAGGCAGGGGTCTCCTACGAGCAGTACTTC
TRBJ2-7,TRBD2,-,TRBV7-3,CASSTSSGGTYEQYF,TGTGCCAGCAGCACTTCTAGCGGGGGGACCTACGAGCAGTACTTC
TRBJ1-2,TRBD1,-,TRBV29-1,CSAVTGVYGYIF,TGCAGCGCTGTGACAGGGGTCTATGGCTACATCTTC
TRBJ2-6,-,-,TRBV4-1,CASSRDYSGANVLTF,TGCGCCAGCAGCCGAGACTACTCTGGGGCCAACGTCCTGACTTTC
TRBJ2-7,-,-,TRBV2,CASSPDSVEQYF,TGTGCCAGCAGCCCCGACAGTGTAGAGCAGTACTTC
TRBJ2-2,TRBD2,-,TRBV9,CASSTRLAGTGELFF,TGTGCCAGCAGCACCCGACTAGCGGGCACCGGGGAGCTGTTTTTT
TRBJ2-3,-,-,TRBV7-9,CASSPPSTDTQYF,TGTGCCAGCAGCCCCCCTAGCACAGATACGCAGTATTTT
TRBJ2-2,TRBD2,-,TRBV29-1,CSVVTSGTNTGELFF,TGCAGCGTTGTTACTAGCGGGACGAACACCGGGGAGCTGTTTTTT
TRBJ2-1,TRBD2,few,TRBV6-5,CASRSSGEGYNEQFF,TGTGCCAGCAGATCTAGCGGAGAGGGCTACAATGAGCAGTTCTTC
TRBJ1-2,-,-,TRBV25-1,CASSAGDYAYGYTF,TGTGCCAGCAGTGCCGGGGACTACGCCTATGGCTACACCTTC
TRBJ1-1,-,-,TRBV27,CASKDSSRTEAFF,TGTGCCAGCAAGGACTCATCTCGCACTGAAGCTTTCTTT
TRBJ2-3,-,-,TRBV30,CAWARLTDTQYF,TGTGCCTGGGCCCGACTCACAGATACGCAGTATTTT
TRBJ2-7,-,-,TRBV2,CASSVRAVSYEQYF,TGTGCCAGCAGTGTGCGGGCCGTCTCCTACGAGCAGTACTTC
TRBJ1-5,-,-,TRBV7-9,CASSLGGGNQPQHF,TGTGCCAGCAGCTTAGGAGGAGGCAATCAGCCCCAGCATTTT
TRBJ2-1,-,-,TRBV7-3,CASSLTFGPGSYNEQFF,TGTGCCAGCAGCTTAACGTTTGGCCCTGGCTCCTACAATGAGCAGTTCTTC
TRBJ1-5,-,-,TRBV5-1,CASSLRGESNQPQHF,TGCGCCAGCAGCTTACGGGGGGAGAGCAATCAGCCCCAGCATTTT
TRBJ2-6,-,-,TRBV27,CASSFFRGEGANVLTF,TGTGCCAGCAGTTTCTTCAGGGGCGAAGGGGCCAACGTCCTGACTTTC
TRBJ2-5,TRBD1,-,TRBV27,CASSSHRGLETQYF,TGTGCCAGCAGTTCTCACAGGGGATTAGAGACCCAGTACTTC